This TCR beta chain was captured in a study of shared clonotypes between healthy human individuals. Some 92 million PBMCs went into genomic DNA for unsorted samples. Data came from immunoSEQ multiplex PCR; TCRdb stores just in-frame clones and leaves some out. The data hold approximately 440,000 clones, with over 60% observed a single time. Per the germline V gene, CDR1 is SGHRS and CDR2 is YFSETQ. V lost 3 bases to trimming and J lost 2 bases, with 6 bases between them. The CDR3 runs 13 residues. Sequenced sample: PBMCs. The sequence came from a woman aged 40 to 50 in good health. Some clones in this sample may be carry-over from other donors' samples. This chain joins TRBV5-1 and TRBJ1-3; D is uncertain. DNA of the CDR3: TGCGCCAGCAGCTCGGACCCTGGAAACACCATATATTTT. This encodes CASSSDPGNTIYF.